These T cell receptor beta chains were read from a single sample in a study of neurological immune-mediated disorders. TCRdb reprocessed the 5' RACE reads with MiXCR, giving one entry per CDR3 protein. The table records about 22,000 distinct CDR3 sequences, 17% of them present only once. What was sequenced was CD8+ T cells from blood. The receptors originated from a woman between 18 and 29 years old with multiple sclerosis. The CDR3 runs from the conserved cysteine through the conserved F or W. Each record gives: V gene, J gene, CDR3 protein.

V gene: TRBV28
J gene: TRBJ1-1
CDR3 protein: CASSFSFGTENTEAFF

V gene: TRBV5-1
J gene: TRBJ2-1
CDR3 protein: CASSPSAGTSNEQFF

V gene: TRBV5-1
J gene: TRBJ1-1
CDR3 protein: CASSLGYREMEAFF

V gene: TRBV12-3/TRBV12-4
J gene: TRBJ2-1
CDR3 protein: CASTPGSMGEQFF

V gene: TRBV5-1
J gene: TRBJ1-2
CDR3 protein: CASNHRAQGEGYTF

V gene: TRBV10-3
J gene: TRBJ2-1
CDR3 protein: CAMKGREPDEQFF

V gene: TRBV7-6
J gene: TRBJ2-3
CDR3 protein: CASSLAFGTDTQYF

V gene: TRBV27
J gene: TRBJ1-1
CDR3 protein: CASGLVGTEAFF

V gene: TRBV6-6
J gene: TRBJ2-5
CDR3 protein: CASSYGTEETQYF

V gene: TRBV3-1
J gene: TRBJ2-5
CDR3 protein: CASSQEGDIETQYF

V gene: TRBV29-1
J gene: TRBJ2-7
CDR3 protein: CSVEEGQTTYEQYF

V gene: TRBV29-1
J gene: TRBJ2-7
CDR3 protein: CSVGGQGSSYEQYF

V gene: TRBV14
J gene: TRBJ2-1
CDR3 protein: CASSQDMIGEEQFF

V gene: TRBV3-1
J gene: TRBJ2-3
CDR3 protein: CASSQGISTSGSTDTQYF

V gene: TRBV11-2
J gene: TRBJ2-3
CDR3 protein: CASSPISTGTDTQYF

V gene: TRBV9
J gene: TRBJ2-7
CDR3 protein: CASSPTGRGAYEQYF

V gene: TRBV5-5
J gene: TRBJ2-3
CDR3 protein: CASSLFYAGTGASTDTQYF

V gene: TRBV7-3
J gene: TRBJ2-3
CDR3 protein: CASSLDTDTQYF

V gene: TRBV29-1
J gene: TRBJ1-1
CDR3 protein: CSVGGRTAEAFF

V gene: TRBV28
J gene: TRBJ2-1
CDR3 protein: CASSSGTARGFF

V gene: TRBV5-1
J gene: TRBJ2-1
CDR3 protein: CASSLNAGQGANNEQFF

V gene: TRBV6-6
J gene: TRBJ1-5
CDR3 protein: CASSYGRAPNQPQHF

V gene: TRBV2
J gene: TRBJ1-2
CDR3 protein: CASKRTGGPPNYGYTF

V gene: TRBV11-3
J gene: TRBJ2-5
CDR3 protein: CASSFLTRPGQETQYF

V gene: TRBV6-4
J gene: TRBJ2-6
CDR3 protein: CASSPDPSGANVLTF

V gene: TRBV20-1
J gene: TRBJ2-5
CDR3 protein: CSARDRGARGKETQYF

V gene: TRBV6-2/TRBV6-3
J gene: TRBJ1-5
CDR3 protein: CASSSPRQGMGSQPQHF

V gene: TRBV6-4
J gene: TRBJ2-1
CDR3 protein: CASKQGARYNEQFF

V gene: TRBV27
J gene: TRBJ2-6
CDR3 protein: CASREKQGLGSGANVLTF

V gene: TRBV12-3/TRBV12-4
J gene: TRBJ1-2
CDR3 protein: CASSLGAGGYSYTF

V gene: TRBV20-1
J gene: TRBJ2-4
CDR3 protein: CSASLIAGGSGAKNIQYF

V gene: TRBV29-1
J gene: TRBJ2-6
CDR3 protein: CSVTQEKAGANVLTF

V gene: TRBV7-7
J gene: TRBJ2-6
CDR3 protein: CASSFYNSGANVLTF

V gene: TRBV10-3
J gene: TRBJ2-7
CDR3 protein: CAISESNRRHEQYF

V gene: TRBV27
J gene: TRBJ2-2
CDR3 protein: CASSAFRGGELFF

V gene: TRBV12-3/TRBV12-4
J gene: TRBJ2-2
CDR3 protein: CASTAGEVVPGELFF

V gene: TRBV7-8
J gene: TRBJ2-2
CDR3 protein: CASSPPIGASRRAGELFF

V gene: TRBV28
J gene: TRBJ1-1
CDR3 protein: CASMMRGDTEAFF

V gene: TRBV11-2
J gene: TRBJ2-1
CDR3 protein: CASSLVPHYSGRPDNEQFF

V gene: TRBV12-3/TRBV12-4
J gene: TRBJ1-3
CDR3 protein: CASIPGPGNTIYF

V gene: TRBV9
J gene: TRBJ2-7
CDR3 protein: CASSPSGAYEQYF

V gene: TRBV10-3
J gene: TRBJ2-1
CDR3 protein: CAISAAQGSNEQFF

V gene: TRBV4-1
J gene: TRBJ2-3
CDR3 protein: CASGRDSTDTQYF

V gene: TRBV5-5
J gene: TRBJ1-2
CDR3 protein: CASSLGDPSYGYTF

V gene: TRBV10-3
J gene: TRBJ2-3
CDR3 protein: CAIRTGKDTQYF

V gene: TRBV6-5
J gene: TRBJ1-2
CDR3 protein: CASSYSIMGGDGYTF

V gene: TRBV6-1
J gene: TRBJ2-1
CDR3 protein: CASSRLAESSYNEQFF